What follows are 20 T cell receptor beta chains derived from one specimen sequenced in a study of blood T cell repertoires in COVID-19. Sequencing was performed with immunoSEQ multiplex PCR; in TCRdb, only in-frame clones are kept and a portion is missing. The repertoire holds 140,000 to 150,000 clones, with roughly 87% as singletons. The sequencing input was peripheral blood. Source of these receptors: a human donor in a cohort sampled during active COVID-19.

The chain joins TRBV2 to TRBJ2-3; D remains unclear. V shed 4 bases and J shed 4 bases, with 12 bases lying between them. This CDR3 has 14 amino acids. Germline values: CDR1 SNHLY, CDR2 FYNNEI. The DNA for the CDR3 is TGTGCCAGCAGTGTCGGTCGCGAGGCAGATACGCAGTATTTT. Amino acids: CASSVGREADTQYF.

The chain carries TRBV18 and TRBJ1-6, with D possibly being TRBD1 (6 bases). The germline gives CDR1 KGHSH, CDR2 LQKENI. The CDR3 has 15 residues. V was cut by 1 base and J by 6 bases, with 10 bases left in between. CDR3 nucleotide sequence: TGTGCCAGCTCACCACGGGAGGGGGTTAATTCACCCCTCCACTTT. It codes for CASSPREGVNSPLHF.

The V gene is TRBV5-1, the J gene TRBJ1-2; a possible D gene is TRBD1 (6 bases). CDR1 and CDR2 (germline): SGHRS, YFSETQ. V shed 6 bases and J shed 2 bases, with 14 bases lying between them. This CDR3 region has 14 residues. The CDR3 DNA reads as TGCGCCAGCAAACCGGACACAGGGAACTATGGCTACACCTTC. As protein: CASKPDTGNYGYTF.

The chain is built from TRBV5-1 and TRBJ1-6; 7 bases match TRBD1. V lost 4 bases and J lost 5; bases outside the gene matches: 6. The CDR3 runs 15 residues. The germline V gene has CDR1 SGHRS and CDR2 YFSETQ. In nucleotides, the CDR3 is TGCGCCAGCAGCCGCGACAGGGTGCATAATTCACCCCTCCACTTT. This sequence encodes CASSRDRVHNSPLHF. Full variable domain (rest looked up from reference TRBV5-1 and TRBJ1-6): KAGVTQTPRYLIKTRGQQVTLSCSPISGHRSVSWYQQTPGQGLQFLFEYFSETQRNKGNFPGRFSGRQFSNSRSEMNVSTLELGDSALYLCASSRDRVHNSPLHFGNGTRLTVT.

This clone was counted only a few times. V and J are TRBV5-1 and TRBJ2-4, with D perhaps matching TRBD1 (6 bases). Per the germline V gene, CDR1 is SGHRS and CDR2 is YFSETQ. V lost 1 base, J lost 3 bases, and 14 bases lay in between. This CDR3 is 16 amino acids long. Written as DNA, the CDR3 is TGCGCCAGCAGCTTGTGGCCCAGGGGTGGCAAAAACATTCAGTACTTC. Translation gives CASSLWPRGGKNIQYF.

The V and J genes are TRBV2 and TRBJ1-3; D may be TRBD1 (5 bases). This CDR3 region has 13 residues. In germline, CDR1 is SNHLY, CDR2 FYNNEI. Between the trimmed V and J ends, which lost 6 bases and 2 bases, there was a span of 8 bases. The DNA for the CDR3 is TGTGCCAGCAGCGGGACTGCTGGAAACACCATATATTTT. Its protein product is CASSGTAGNTIYF.

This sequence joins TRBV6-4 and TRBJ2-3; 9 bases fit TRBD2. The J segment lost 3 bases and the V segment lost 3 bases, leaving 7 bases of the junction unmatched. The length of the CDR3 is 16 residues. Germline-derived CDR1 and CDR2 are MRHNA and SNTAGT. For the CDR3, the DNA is TGTGCCAGCAGTGATACCGCGGGGGGGTCGACAGATACGCAGTATTTT. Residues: CASSDTAGGSTDTQYF.

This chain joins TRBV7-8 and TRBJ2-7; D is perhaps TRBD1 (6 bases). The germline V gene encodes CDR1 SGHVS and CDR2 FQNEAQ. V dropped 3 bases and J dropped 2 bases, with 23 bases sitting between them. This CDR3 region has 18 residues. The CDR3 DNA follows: TGTGCCAGCAGCTTCAGGGGCGGAACTACTTCTACAACCTACGAGCAGTACTTC. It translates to CASSFRGGTTSTTYEQYF.

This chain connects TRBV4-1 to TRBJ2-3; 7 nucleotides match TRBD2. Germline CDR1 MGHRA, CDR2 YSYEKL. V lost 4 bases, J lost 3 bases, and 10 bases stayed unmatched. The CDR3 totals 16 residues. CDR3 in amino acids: CASSPIRAGVTDTQYF. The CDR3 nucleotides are TGCGCCAGCAGCCCTATCCGCGCGGGGGTTACAGATACGCAGTATTTT.

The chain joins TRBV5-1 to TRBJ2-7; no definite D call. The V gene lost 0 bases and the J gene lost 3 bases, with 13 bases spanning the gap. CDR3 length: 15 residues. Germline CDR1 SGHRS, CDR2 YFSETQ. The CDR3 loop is CASSLGPGTGYEQYF. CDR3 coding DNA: TGCGCCAGCAGCTTGGGGCCGGGTACCGGCTACGAGCAGTACTTC.

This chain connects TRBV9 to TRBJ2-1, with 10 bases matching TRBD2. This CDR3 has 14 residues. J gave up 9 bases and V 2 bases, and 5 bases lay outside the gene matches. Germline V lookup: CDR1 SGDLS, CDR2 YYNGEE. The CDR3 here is CASSVSGGVLEQFF. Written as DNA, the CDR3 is TGTGCCAGCAGCGTGAGCGGGGGGGTTCTTGAGCAGTTCTTC.

CDR3 in DNA: TGTGCCAGCAGCGTAACAGGGAACAACTATGGCTACACCTTC. Its protein is CASSVTGNNYGYTF. The V gene is TRBV9, the J gene TRBJ1-2, with a possible D match to TRBD1 (6 bases). The germline CDR1 and CDR2 sequences are SGDLS and YYNGEE. V was pared by 1 base and J by 2 bases, with 9 bases between. CDR3 length: 14 amino acids.

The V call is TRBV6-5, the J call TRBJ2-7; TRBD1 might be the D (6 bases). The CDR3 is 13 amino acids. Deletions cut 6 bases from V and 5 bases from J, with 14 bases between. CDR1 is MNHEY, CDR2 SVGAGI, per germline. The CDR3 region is CASRKGTLDEQYF. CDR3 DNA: TGTGCCAGCAGGAAGGGGACACTGGACGAGCAGTACTTC.

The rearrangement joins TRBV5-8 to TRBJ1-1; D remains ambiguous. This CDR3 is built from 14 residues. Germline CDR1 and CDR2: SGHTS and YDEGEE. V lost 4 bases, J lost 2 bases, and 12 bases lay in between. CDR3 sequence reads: CASSERTENTEAFF. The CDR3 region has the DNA TGTGCCAGCAGCGAACGTACAGAAAACACTGAAGCTTTCTTT.

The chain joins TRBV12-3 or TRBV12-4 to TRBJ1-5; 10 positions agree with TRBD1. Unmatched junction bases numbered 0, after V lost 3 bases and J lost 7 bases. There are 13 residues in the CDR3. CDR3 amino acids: CASSLTGGQPQHF. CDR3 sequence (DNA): TGTGCCAGCAGTTTGACAGGGGGCCAGCCCCAGCATTTT.

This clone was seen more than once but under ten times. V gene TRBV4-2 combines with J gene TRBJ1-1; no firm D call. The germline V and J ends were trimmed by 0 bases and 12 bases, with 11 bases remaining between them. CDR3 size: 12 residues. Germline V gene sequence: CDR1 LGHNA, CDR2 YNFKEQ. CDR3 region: CASSQEVGVTFF. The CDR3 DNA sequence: TGTGCCAGCAGCCAAGAAGTCGGGGTAACTTTCTTT.

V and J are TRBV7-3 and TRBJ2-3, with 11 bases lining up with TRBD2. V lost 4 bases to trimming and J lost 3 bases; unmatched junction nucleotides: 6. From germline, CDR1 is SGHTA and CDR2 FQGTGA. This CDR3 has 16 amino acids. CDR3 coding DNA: TGTGCCAGCAGCTCCTTCCCTAGCGGGGGGACAGATACGCAGTATTTT. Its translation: CASSSFPSGGTDTQYF.

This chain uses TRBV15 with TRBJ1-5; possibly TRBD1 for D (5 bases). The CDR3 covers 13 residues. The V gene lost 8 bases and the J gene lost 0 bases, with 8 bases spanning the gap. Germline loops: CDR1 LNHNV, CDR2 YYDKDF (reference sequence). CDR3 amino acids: CATRGDSNQPQHF. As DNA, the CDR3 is TGTGCCACCCGGGGGGATAGCAATCAGCCCCAGCATTTT.

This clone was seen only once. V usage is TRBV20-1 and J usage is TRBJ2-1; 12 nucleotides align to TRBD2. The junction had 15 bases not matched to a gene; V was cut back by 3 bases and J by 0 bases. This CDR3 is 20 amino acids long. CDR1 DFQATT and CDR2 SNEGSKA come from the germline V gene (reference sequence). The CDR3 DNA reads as TGCAGTGCTAGTTCTAGAGGGACTAGCGGGCCGACAGGCTCCTACAATGAGCAGTTCTTC. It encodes CSASSRGTSGPTGSYNEQFF.

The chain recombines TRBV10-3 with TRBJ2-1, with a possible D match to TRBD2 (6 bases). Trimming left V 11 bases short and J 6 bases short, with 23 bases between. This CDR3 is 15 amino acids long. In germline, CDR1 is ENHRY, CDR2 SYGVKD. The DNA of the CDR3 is TGTGCCGCCCACTCCACGGCGGGGCCTTCCAATGAGCAGTTCTTC. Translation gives CAAHSTAGPSNEQFF.